The 21 T cell receptor beta chains presented below share a single source sample, sequenced in a study of shared clonotypes between healthy human individuals. The method was immunoSEQ multiplex PCR; TCRdb's version includes in-frame clones alone and lacks a portion of them. The sample includes about 1.1 million clones, 75% to 80% of them seen just once. Sequenced: memory CD4+ T cells from PBMCs. Subset reported: CD45RA-negative fraction. The receptors stem from a man in his late teens or twenties in good health. Some clones in this sample may be carry-over from other donors' samples.

The chain employs TRBV5-1 and TRBJ2-1; 10 bases fit TRBD2. CDR3 length equals 17 residues. Germline V CDR1 and CDR2: SGHRS, YFSETQ. The trim removed 0 bases at V and 0 bases at J, leaving 3 bases unmatched. The CDR3 nucleotides are TGCGCCAGCAGCTTGGGGACTAGCGGAACCTCCTACAATGAGCAGTTCTTC. It specifies CASSLGTSGTSYNEQFF.

The chain recombines TRBV4-3 with TRBJ1-4; 12 bases align to TRBD1. The CDR3 is 15 residues long. The V gene end was trimmed by 0 bases and the J gene end by 15 bases; junction bases not matched to a gene: 8. Germline loops: CDR1 LGHNA, CDR2 YSLEER. The CDR3 protein is CASSQDGTGGIPLFF. For the CDR3, the DNA is TGCGCCAGCAGCCAAGATGGGACAGGGGGCATTCCATTGTTTTTT.

V usage is TRBV6-5 and J usage is TRBJ1-2, with D unresolved. Germline CDR1 is MNHEY and CDR2 is SVGAGI. V lost 2 bases to trimming and J lost 1 base, with 11 bases between them. The CDR3 has 15 residues. Written as DNA, the CDR3 is TGTGCCAGCAGTTACAGCGTAGGGAGTAACTATGGCTACACCTTC. Protein sequence: CASSYSVGSNYGYTF.

The chain recombines TRBV5-4 with TRBJ2-5; 9 nucleotides match TRBD2. Germline values: CDR1 SGHNT, CDR2 YYREEE (reference sequence). V lost 1 base, J lost 3 bases, and 4 bases stayed unmatched. This CDR3 spans 15 amino acids. The CDR3 DNA is TGTGCCAGCAGCTTGTCGGCGGGGGGGGAAGAGACCCAGTACTTC. Its protein product is CASSLSAGGEETQYF.

The chain employs TRBV29-1 and TRBJ1-4; D not resolved. Trimming shortened V by 2 bases and J by 8 bases, and 15 bases separated the two germline ends. The CDR3 has 14 residues. Per germline, CDR1 SQVTM and CDR2 ANQGSEA. CDR3 region: CSVELTNQREKLFF. CDR3 in DNA: TGCAGCGTTGAATTGACGAACCAGAGGGAAAAACTGTTTTTT. Looking up the rest from reference TRBV29-1 and TRBJ1-4 gives the full variable domain: SAVISQKPSRDICQRGTSLTIQCQVDSQVTMMFWYRQQPGQSLTLIATANQGSEATYESGFVIDKFPISRPNLTFSTLTVSNMSPEDSSIYLCSVELTNQREKLFFGSGTQLSVL.

This rearrangement joins TRBV10-3 to TRBJ2-1; 9 positions agree with TRBD1. The CDR3 is made up of 14 amino acids. Trimming at V came to 10 bases and at J to 5 bases, leaving 9 bases not matched to a gene. Germline values: CDR1 ENHRY, CDR2 SYGVKD. CDR3: CATREGTGNNEQFF. For the CDR3, the DNA is TGTGCCACGAGGGAGGGGACAGGGAACAATGAGCAGTTCTTC.

The chain couples TRBV5-1 to TRBJ1-2; D gene ambiguous. Germline assignment: CDR1 SGHRS and CDR2 YFSETQ. The V and J ends lost 3 bases and 3 bases respectively, with 12 bases between them. There are 14 residues in the CDR3. CDR3 protein: CASSSGPKDYGYTF. The CDR3 DNA reads TGCGCCAGCAGCTCGGGCCCTAAAGACTATGGCTACACCTTC.

There are a few counts of this clone. The chain is built from TRBV28 and TRBJ2-7; TRBD1 or TRBD2 may be the D gene (5 bases each). Trimming removed 6 bases at V and 0 bases at J, with 15 bases between. The CDR3 has 15 residues. Germline V gene lookup returns CDR1 MDHEN and CDR2 SYDVKM. CDR3 coding DNA: TGTGCCAGCAGGATAGGTACGGGGCGCTCCTACGAGCAGTACTTC. It codes for CASRIGTGRSYEQYF.

The V and J genes are TRBV6-1 and TRBJ1-1, with 7 bases fitting TRBD1. With 2 bases clipped from V and 1 base from J, the junction kept 4 bases outside the gene matches. The CDR3 totals 15 residues. Germline assignment: CDR1 MNHNS and CDR2 SASEGT. The CDR3: CASSETGVGNTEAFF. The CDR3 nucleotides are TGTGCCAGCAGTGAAACAGGGGTTGGGAACACTGAAGCTTTCTTT.

The V gene is TRBV7-8, the J gene TRBJ2-2; weak D call: TRBD2 (6 bases). This CDR3 has 16 residues. Trimming removed 5 bases from V and 0 bases from J, with 13 bases in between. Per the germline V gene, CDR1 is SGHVS and CDR2 is FQNEAQ. CDR3 amino acids: CASSPRREANTGELFF. DNA of the CDR3: TGTGCCAGCAGCCCCCGGAGGGAAGCGAACACCGGGGAGCTGTTTTTT.

The chain combines TRBV5-4 with TRBJ2-1; 14 nucleotides align to TRBD2. Germline assignment: CDR1 SGHNT and CDR2 YYREEE (reference sequence). The CDR3 runs 16 residues. V dropped 4 bases and J dropped 9; count of bases not matched to a gene: 9. The CDR3 is CASSGPGLAGVGEQFF. The CDR3 nucleotides read TGTGCCAGCAGCGGCCCGGGACTAGCGGGAGTCGGTGAGCAGTTCTTC.

This chain links TRBV19 with TRBJ2-1; TRBD2 agrees at 8 bases. CDR1 and CDR2 from the germline V gene are LNHDA and SQIVND (reference sequence). The V gene end was trimmed by 3 bases and the J gene end by 8 bases; junction bases not matched to a gene: 12. The CDR3 extends over 16 amino acids. CDR3 bases: TGTGCCAGTAGTATGATTAGCGGGACTACCCTCGATGAGCAGTTCTTC. Protein product: CASSMISGTTLDEQFF.

This clone turned up a few times. The chain links TRBV19 to TRBJ1-2, with D maybe TRBD1 (6 bases). CDR3 size: 14 residues. The germline V gene encodes CDR1 LNHDA and CDR2 SQIVND (reference sequence). Trimming removed 4 bases at V and 3 bases at J, with 12 bases between. This CDR3 is CASSRNRVDYGYTF. The CDR3 nucleotides are TGTGCCAGTAGTAGGAACAGGGTGGACTATGGCTACACCTTC.

This clone was seen repeatedly, ten times or more. The chain carries TRBV5-1 and TRBJ2-7; possible D gene TRBD2, 5 bases. Trimming took off 0 bases at V and 2 bases at J, with 9 bases between the two ends. Germline V gives CDR1 SGHRS, CDR2 YFSETQ. The CDR3 consists of 14 residues. CDR3 nucleotide sequence: TGCGCCAGCAGCTTGGGCCCCGGGACCTACGAGCAGTACTTC. This sequence encodes CASSLGPGTYEQYF.

Remarks on this clone: Other DNA sequences in this specimen translate into the identical CDR3. The chain links TRBV19 to TRBJ2-3; D is possibly TRBD1 (6 bases). V was cut by 1 base and J by 3 bases, with 8 bases left in between. Germline V gives CDR1 LNHDA, CDR2 SQIVND (reference sequence). The CDR3 sequence is 14 residues long. The CDR3 DNA follows: TGTGCCAGTAGTATAGGTCAGGGGACAGATACGCAGTATTTT. Translation gives CASSIGQGTDTQYF.

The gene calls are TRBV11-2 and TRBJ2-1; D may be TRBD2 (6 bases). Germline V lookup: CDR1 SGHAT, CDR2 FQNNGV. Between the trimmed V and J ends, which lost 3 bases and 8 bases, there was a span of 11 bases. CDR3 length equals 13 residues. The CDR3 loop reads CASSFRETDEQFF. The DNA of the CDR3 is TGTGCCAGCAGCTTCCGGGAGACGGATGAGCAGTTCTTC.

The chain joins TRBV4-1 to TRBJ2-2; no definite D call. Germline V gene data show CDR1 as MGHRA and CDR2 as YSYEKL. V gave up 4 bases and J gave up 4 bases, with 16 bases separating them. This CDR3 contains 16 residues. The CDR3 reads CASSPTRSSATGELFF. The CDR3 bases are TGCGCCAGCAGCCCGACCCGGTCCTCGGCCACCGGGGAGCTGTTTTTT.

CDR3 DNA: TGTGCCAGTAGTATTCTCGATGGAGAGACCCAGTACTTC. This codes for CASSILDGETQYF. J is TRBJ2-5 and V is TRBV19; no definite D call. The CDR3 contains 13 residues. The germline V and J ends were trimmed by 3 bases and 4 bases, with 9 bases remaining between them. Germline V gene data show CDR1 as LNHDA and CDR2 as SQIVND (reference sequence).

The chain joins TRBV11-3 to TRBJ2-1; D is possibly TRBD1 (6 bases). CDR1 is SGHNT, CDR2 YENEEA, per germline. With 5 bases removed from V and 9 bases from J, the gap between germline ends came to 11 bases. This CDR3 contains 12 residues. The CDR3 DNA sequence: TGTGCCAGCAGCAAACAGGGTCCTGAGCAGTTCTTC. Protein: CASSKQGPEQFF.

This sequence joins TRBV7-8 and TRBJ2-7, with 8 positions matching TRBD2. The CDR3 extends over 13 amino acids. The germline V gene has CDR1 SGHVS and CDR2 FQNEAQ. V was pared by 3 bases and J by 5 bases, with 3 bases of the junction left unmatched. The CDR3 sequence is CASSFGRANEQYF. The CDR3 nucleotides are TGTGCCAGCAGCTTCGGGAGGGCCAACGAGCAGTACTTC.

This clone was observed a few times. This rearrangement joins TRBV21-1 to TRBJ2-7. TRBV21-1 is annotated as a pseudogene. This CDR3 is 14 amino acids long. CDR3 in amino acids: CASSKVTSAPEQYF. In DNA form, the CDR3 reads TGTGCCAGCAGCAAAGTAACGTCAGCACCTGAGCAGTACTTC.